One T cell receptor beta chain is described in this entry. This CDR3 comprises 14 residues. V was clipped by 4 bases and J by 6 bases, with 13 bases between them. Germline V gives CDR1 LNHDA, CDR2 SQIVND (reference sequence). Which cohort a participant joined came from the clinical history participants gave. In the authors' workflow: Researchers report that nucleated cell counts were estimated from reference gene primer amplification. Generated by immunoSEQ multiplex PCR, the TCRdb table keeps only in-frame clones and is missing some. That table is the source of V, J and clone size, and D and trimming were worked out from the DNA. The repertoire holds around 250,000 clones, with over 75% as singletons. The data originate from a study of blood T cell repertoires in COVID-19. Study background: Whether acute or convalescent, the COVID-19 samples came from the United States, Italy and Spain.

The V and J genes are TRBV19 and TRBJ2-1; no clear D gene. This sequence was found in a woman aged 45-65 years who had recovered from COVID-19. Material: PBMCs or T cells enriched from blood (not recorded which). The CDR3 protein is CASSRSFGANEQFF. The CDR3 DNA sequence: TGTGCCAGTAGTAGATCCTTCGGAGCCAATGAGCAGTTCTTC.